The 27 T cell receptor beta chains in this list originate from one sample, sequenced in a study of T cell clonality in common variable immunodeficiency. The assay was immunoSEQ multiplex PCR, and TCRdb's table has in-frame clones only and misses some. This sample carries 75,000 to 85,000 clones, none of them present only once. The sequenced sample was peripheral blood mononuclear cells. These receptors originate from a person between 18 and 75 years old in good health.

The sample holds many counts of this clone. The missing CDR3 end, 3 residues past where the read stops, is filled in from the germline J gene. This sequence joins TRBV16 and TRBJ2-5, with D perhaps matching TRBD1 (6 bases). CDR1 is KGHSY, CDR2 FQNENV, per germline. There are 16 residues in the CDR3. V was trimmed by 2 bases and J by 2 bases, leaving 15 bases between them. The CDR3 spells CASSQGGFRVQETQYF. CDR3 DNA, as far as it was read: TGTGCCAGCAGCCAAGGGGGCTTTCGGGTTCAAGAGACC.

This clone was counted many times. The CDR3 sequence: CASTPSRGSNTGELFF. The sequenced CDR3 bases are TGTGCCAGCACCCCGTCGAGAGGGTCGAACACCGGGGAG. This sequence joins TRBV9 and TRBJ2-2; the D gene is possibly TRBD2 (5 bases). The read terminates 3 residues before the CDR3 end, so the remaining end is supplied by the germline J gene. V lost 6 bases, J lost 0 bases, and 15 bases lay in between. Germline CDR1 SGDLS, CDR2 YYNGEE. This CDR3 has 16 residues.

This clone was counted at least ten times. The CDR3 end is not reached by the read, which stops 3 residues before it; the germline J gene fills it in. J is TRBJ2-3 and V is TRBV11-2; 9 bases align to TRBD2. The CDR3 runs to 15 residues. The junction had 6 bases not matched to a gene; V was cut back by 4 bases and J by 4 bases. The germline CDR1 and CDR2 sequences are SGHAT and FQNNGV. The CDR3 bases that were read are TGTGCCAGCAGCTCCCTAGCGGGATTGGCAGATACG. Protein product: CASSSLAGLADT. The whole CDR3 region reads CASSSLAGLADTQYF.

CDR3 DNA, as far as it was read: TGCAGTGCTAGAAGTCCCGAGGCTAGCGGGTACAATGAG. As protein: CSARSPEASGYNE. The entire CDR3 sequence reads CSARSPEASGYNEQFF. The genes are TRBV20-1 and TRBJ2-1, with TRBD2 identical over 8 bases. The CDR3 is cut off 3 residues early in the read; its end comes from the germline J gene. Losses at the gene ends were 2 bases for V and 4 bases for J; bases not matched to a gene: 10. There are 16 residues in the CDR3. The germline gives CDR1 DFQATT, CDR2 SNEGSKA (reference sequence).

This clone was counted many times. The DNA ends 3 residues before the CDR3 does, and the rest of the CDR3 is filled in from the germline J gene. The V gene is TRBV18, the J gene TRBJ2-3; 7 bases line up with TRBD2. Looked up from germline, CDR1 is KGHSH and CDR2 is LQKENI. The CDR3 length is 15 residues. V dropped 2 bases and J dropped 5; count of bases not matched to a gene: 7. The sequenced CDR3 bases are TGTGCCAGCTCACCAAAGGCGGGAGTAGGAGATACG. Encoded protein: CASSPKAGVGDT. The whole CDR3 region reads CASSPKAGVGDTQYF.

This clone has at least ten counts. Coverage ceases 3 residues before the CDR3 finishes, and the germline J gene fills in the end. The chain joins TRBV12-3 or TRBV12-4 to TRBJ2-5; 11 nucleotides agree with TRBD2. The CDR3 consists of 14 residues. The V segment lost 5 bases and the J segment 5 bases; nucleotides outside the gene matches: 4. The CDR3 reads CASSQLAGVETQYF. The sequenced part of the CDR3 DNA is TGTGCCAGCAGTCAACTAGCGGGAGTGGAGACC.

In its sample, this clone was seen many times. This chain's CDR3 is CASSLFHASVAENEQFF. CDR3 DNA (partial): TGTGCCAGCAGTTTATTCCATGCTAGCGTGGCTGAGAATGAG. V is TRBV28 and J is TRBJ2-1; a possible D gene is TRBD2 (6 bases). The DNA ends 3 residues before the CDR3 does, and the rest of the CDR3 is filled in from the germline J gene. With 1 base removed from V and 7 bases from J, the gap between germline ends came to 20 bases. From germline, CDR1 is MDHEN and CDR2 SYDVKM. The CDR3 totals 17 residues.

As for this clone: The read ends 3 residues shy of where the CDR3 ends; the end is completed using the germline J gene. The chain uses TRBV7-9 and TRBJ2-7; 7 nucleotides line up with TRBD1. The CDR3 sequence is 15 residues long. Germline CDR1 is SEHNR and CDR2 is FQNEAQ (reference sequence). J was trimmed by 4 bases and V by 4 bases; bases with no gene match: 10. This CDR3 reads CASSSATGVWYEQYF. Incomplete CDR3 DNA: TGTGCCAGCAGCTCAGCTACAGGGGTCTGGTACGAG.

Many counts were recorded for this clone. Sequencing ends 3 residues short of the CDR3 end; the germline J gene provides the rest. The V and J genes are TRBV19 and TRBJ1-2; 8 bases line up with TRBD1. V lost 5 bases, J lost 4 bases, and 9 bases stayed unmatched. CDR3 size: 15 residues. Germline values: CDR1 LNHDA, CDR2 SQIVND (reference sequence). Partial CDR3 DNA: TGTGCCAGTAGTGTGACCGGGACAGGCACCTATGGC. As protein: CASSVTGTGTYG. In full, the CDR3 reads CASSVTGTGTYGYTF.

This clone was observed many times. Read coverage stops 3 residues before the CDR3 terminus; the germline J gene supplies the remainder. The chain recombines TRBV7-2 with TRBJ2-3; 8 nucleotides match TRBD1. Germline-derived CDR1 and CDR2 are SGHTA and FQGNSA. This CDR3 contains 15 residues. V lost 6 bases and J lost 4; bases outside the gene matches: 9. The CDR3 reads CASSSGGAGADTQYF. The part of the CDR3 DNA that was read is TGTGCCAGCAGTTCAGGGGGCGCCGGCGCAGATACG. The whole variable domain, remainder taken from reference TRBV7-2 and TRBJ2-3, is GAGVSQSPSNKVTEKGKDVELRCDPISGHTALYWYRQSLGQGLEFLIYFQGNSAPDKSGLPSDRFSAERTGGSVSTLTIQRTQQEDSAVYLCASSSGGAGADTQYFGPGTRLTVL.

In its sample, this clone was seen many times. From the germline J gene comes the end of the CDR3, since the read stops 3 residues before it. The chain is built from TRBV7-6 and TRBJ1-6; D not resolved. Trimming cost V 2 bases and J 6 bases, with 2 bases left between them. The CDR3 spans 12 residues. Germline-derived CDR1 and CDR2 are SGHVS and FNYEAQ. CDR3 sequence: CASSLRNSPLHF. The DNA read from the CDR3 is TGTGCCAGCAGCTTACGTAATTCACCC. Drawing the rest from reference TRBV7-6 and TRBJ1-6, the complete variable domain is GAGVSQSPRYKVTKRGQDVALRCDPISGHVSLYWYRQALGQGPEFLTYFNYEAQQDKSGLPNDRFSAERPEGSISTLTIQRTEQRDSAMYRCASSLRNSPLHFGNGTRLTVT.

This clone showed up many times. Sequencing ends 3 residues short of the CDR3 end; the germline J gene provides the rest. The chain is built from TRBV7-9 and TRBJ1-2; tentative D call: TRBD1 (5 bases). This CDR3 is 15 amino acids long. The V end lost 2 bases, the J end lost 5 bases, and 15 bases lay between the germline ends. Germline loops: CDR1 SEHNR, CDR2 FQNEAQ (reference sequence). The CDR3 here is CASSLLDAGGYGYTF. Incomplete CDR3 DNA: TGTGCCAGCAGCTTATTAGATGCGGGGGGTTATGGC.

At least ten counts were recorded for this clone. With the read ending 3 residues before the CDR3 end, the germline J gene is used to fill in that end. The genes are TRBV2 and TRBJ2-3; TRBD2 matches at 12 bases. CDR1 and CDR2 (germline): SNHLY, FYNNEI. V lost 11 bases, J lost 4 bases, and 16 bases stayed unmatched. This CDR3 has 17 residues. The CDR3 bases that were read are TGTGCCCTTCGGACTAGCGGGACCATTGCGCAGGCAGATACG. This encodes CALRTSGTIAQADT. The full CDR3 reads CALRTSGTIAQADTQYF.

The table lists this clone with many counts. The read ends 3 residues before the CDR3 terminus; that terminus is restored from the germline J gene. The rearrangement uses TRBV6-2 or TRBV6-3 and TRBJ2-7, with TRBD1 identical over 7 bases. This CDR3 region has 14 residues. V was clipped by 7 bases and J by 3 bases; unmatched bases: 9. The V gene's germline CDR1 is MNHEY and CDR2 SVGEGT. CDR3 region: CASITAGGYYEQYF. The sequenced CDR3 bases are TGTGCCAGCATTACGGCAGGGGGATACTACGAG.

This clone was detected ten times or more. Coverage ceases 3 residues before the CDR3 finishes, and the germline J gene fills in the end. The V gene is TRBV20-1, the J gene TRBJ2-3; 13 bases match TRBD2. With V trimmed by 2 bases and J by 7 bases, 21 bases remained unmatched. CDR3 length equals 20 residues. Germline V gene sequence: CDR1 DFQATT, CDR2 SNEGSKA (reference sequence). Incomplete CDR3 DNA: TGCAGTGCTAGAACCGTGACGGGGACTAGCGGGAAGTCGGGGAGTTATACG. The encoded protein is CSARTVTGTSGKSGSYT. The whole CDR3 region reads CSARTVTGTSGKSGSYTQYF.

This clone was seen only a few times. The CDR3 is CAISDSEGEQFF. CDR3 DNA (partial): TGTGCCATCAGTGACAGCGAAGGTGAG. The J gene is TRBJ2-1, the V gene TRBV10-3; D unclear. The read falls 3 residues short of the CDR3 end, and the missing part is taken from the germline J gene. The germline gives CDR1 ENHRY, CDR2 SYGVKD. The ends were cut back, 3 bases at V and 9 bases at J, with 9 bases in the middle. The CDR3 consists of 12 residues.

This clone was counted at least ten times. The CDR3 goes on 3 residues after the read ends, and that part is filled in from the germline J gene. The chain recombines TRBV5-1 with TRBJ2-5, with TRBD2 matching over 11 bases. Germline-derived CDR1 and CDR2 are SGHRS and YFSETQ. The trim removed 0 bases at V and 3 bases at J, leaving 7 bases unmatched. The CDR3 totals 17 residues. This CDR3 is CASSLGLLAGVKETQYF. The DNA read from the CDR3 is TGCGCCAGCAGCTTGGGCCTACTAGCGGGAGTCAAAGAGACC.

This clone has ten or more counts. The sequence runs out 3 residues before the end of the CDR3; the remainder is reconstructed from the germline J gene. The chain is built from TRBV29-1 and TRBJ1-1; D is perhaps TRBD1 (6 bases). V lost 7 bases and J lost 1, with 7 bases in between. CDR3 size: 11 residues. Germline CDR1 and CDR2: SQVTM and ANQGSEA. CDR3: CSGQENTEAFF. The sequenced CDR3 bases are TGCAGCGGACAGGAGAACACTGAA.

This clone was recorded at least ten times. CDR3: CASSAEGPAGGNYEQYF. The part of the CDR3 DNA that was read is TGTGCCAGCAGCGCAGAGGGTCCGGCGGGGGGAAACTACGAG. V usage is TRBV9 and J usage is TRBJ2-7; TRBD2 matches 8 bases. The CDR3 extends 3 residues past the end of the read, so its final part is completed from the germline J gene. The ends lost 3 bases at V and 3 bases at J; junction bases unmatched: 14. The CDR3 contains 17 residues. Germline CDR1 is SGDLS and CDR2 is YYNGEE.

This clone has a count of ten or more. The read gets to within 3 residues of the CDR3 end, and the germline J gene fills in the rest. This rearrangement joins TRBV28 to TRBJ2-7, with 9 bases lining up with TRBD1. Germline lookup yields CDR1 MDHEN and CDR2 SYDVKM. This CDR3 has 15 residues. V dropped 4 bases and J dropped 1; count of bases not matched to a gene: 5. CDR3 DNA, as far as it was read: TGTGCCAGCAGTTCCGACAGGGGGTTTTCCTACGAG. Amino acid sequence: CASSSDRGFSYE. The full-length CDR3 reads as CASSSDRGFSYEQYF.

This clone showed up many times. The CDR3 end is not reached by the read, which stops 3 residues before it; the germline J gene fills it in. This chain joins TRBV6-2 or TRBV6-3 and TRBJ2-5; D gene uncertain. Germline V gene data show CDR1 as MNHEY and CDR2 as SVGEGT. Trimming shortened V by 6 bases and J by 3 bases, and 20 bases separated the two germline ends. The length of the CDR3 is 16 residues. Here the CDR3 reads CASRNSYYSVKETQYF. The CDR3 DNA, read in part, is TGTGCCAGCAGAAACTCATACTACTCCGTAAAAGAGACC.

This clone was seen ten or more times. Read sequence stops 3 residues before the CDR3 end, and the germline J gene provides the missing end. V gene TRBV28 combines with J gene TRBJ2-3; 8 bases fit TRBD1. Germline V lookup: CDR1 MDHEN, CDR2 SYDVKM. J lost 3 bases, V lost 4 bases, and 15 bases had no gene match. CDR3 size: 18 residues. The CDR3 protein is CASSYPPFGQGGTDTQYF. CDR3 DNA (partial): TGTGCCAGCAGTTACCCCCCTTTCGGACAGGGTGGAACAGATACG.

The CDR3 bases that were read are TGTGCCAGCAGCCCCCCGGACAGGAGGAACACTGAA. Residues: CASSPPDRRNTE. The full CDR3 is CASSPPDRRNTEAFF. This chain uses TRBV5-8 with TRBJ1-1; the match to TRBD1 covers 7 bases. The read ends 3 residues before the CDR3 terminus; that terminus is restored from the germline J gene. V lost 4 bases to trimming and J lost 1 base; unmatched junction nucleotides: 7. The CDR3 has 15 amino acids. Germline CDR1 SGHTS, CDR2 YDEGEE.

This clone has ten or more counts. CDR3 DNA (partial): TGTGCCAGCAGCTTAGGGTCTCTAGCTGCAGATACG. Translated, it gives CASSLGSLAADT. The whole CDR3 region reads CASSLGSLAADTQYF. The chain uses TRBV7-3 and TRBJ2-3, with D maybe TRBD2 (5 bases). The sequence runs out 3 residues before the end of the CDR3; the remainder is reconstructed from the germline J gene. CDR1 is SGHTA, CDR2 FQGTGA, per germline. Trimming removed 2 bases at V and 4 bases at J, with 13 bases between. CDR3 length: 15 residues.

Remarks on this clone: The read ends 3 residues early relative to the CDR3; the germline J gene fills the gap. The chain has TRBV20-1 and TRBJ2-5; D may be TRBD2 (6 bases). The CDR3 is made up of 15 amino acids. Germline CDR1 DFQATT, CDR2 SNEGSKA (reference sequence). Trimming shortened V by 3 bases and J by 1 base, and 15 bases separated the two germline ends. The sequenced CDR3 bases are TGCAGTGCTAGCCCCTTGGGCGGGGTCCAAGAGACC. Its translation is CSASPLGGVQET. The entire CDR3 sequence reads CSASPLGGVQETQYF.

This clone was picked up many times. The read stops 3 residues short of the end of the CDR3; the missing end is completed from the germline J gene. The chain recombines TRBV18 with TRBJ2-7; D possibly corresponds to TRBD1 (5 bases). In germline, CDR1 is KGHSH, CDR2 LQKENI. The CDR3 spans 14 residues. Trimming removed 2 bases from V and 2 bases from J, with 10 bases in between. The DNA read from the CDR3 is TGTGCCAGCTCACCAGTGGGGCAGACCTACGAG. Protein product: CASSPVGQTYE. The full-length CDR3 reads as CASSPVGQTYEQYF. The full variable domain, in which reference TRBV18 and TRBJ2-7 provide the parts outside the CDR3, is NAGVMQNPRHLVRRRGQEARLRCSPMKGHSHVYWYRQLPEEGLKFMVYLQKENIIDESGMPKERFSAEFPKEGPSILRIQQVVRGDSAAYFCASSPVGQTYEQYFGPGTRLTVT.

In this sample, this clone turned up many times. The sequence runs out 3 residues before the end of the CDR3; the remainder is reconstructed from the germline J gene. The chain is built from TRBV19 and TRBJ2-1; 11 nucleotides line up with TRBD2. CDR1 and CDR2 (germline): LNHDA, SQIVND (reference sequence). V lost 5 bases, J lost 3 bases, and 3 bases stayed unmatched. CDR3 size: 15 residues. The CDR3 here is CASSAGLADYNEQFF. The covered CDR3 bases are TGTGCCAGTAGTGCGGGACTAGCGGACTACAATGAG.